This is a list of T cell receptor beta chains from one sample in a study of human T cells and chemical hapten exposure. Each CDR3 protein gets one entry after TCRdb re-called the RACE reads with MiXCR. The profile shows 150,000 to 200,000 distinct CDR3 sequences, about 22% of them singletons. Material: whole blood, obtained in connection with sensitization to the hapten diphenylcyclopropenone (DPC). The receptors originated from a woman aged 40 to 49 with alopecia areata. Some clones in this sample may be carry-over from other donors' samples. Both conserved end residues are part of each CDR3. Clone size is not always given. Where it is, it says once, few, many or a class for expanded clones.

clone_size | v_call | cdr3_aa
few | TRBV18 | CASSPRGQIDTQYF
NA | TRBV29-1 | CSVSEVGISYEQYF
few | TRBV7-2 | CASSPDPTSGRGWYF
many | TRBV7-8 | CASSLYSYGYTF
NA | TRBV9 | CASSVVGSPNYRTSNYGYTF
few | TRBV28 | CASLDKSSGNTIYF
NA | TRBV7-2 | CASSPRWGPEGPQHF
few | TRBV20-1 | CSATPKGQYTEAFF
few | TRBV6-5 | CASSPTRDRGRNEQYF
NA | TRBV4-2 | CASSQITGTSSSSYNEQFF
few | TRBV24-1 | CATSRGVQSYEQYF
NA | TRBV20-1 | CSAPISPGLGNTGELFF
many | TRBV29-1 | CSVDVSQGNNEQFF
NA | TRBV7-2 | CASSPDMSYGYTF
NA | TRBV7-9 | CASSLSQGLDTQYF
NA | TRBV6-5 | CASSYSTLIKAPNTEAFF
NA | TRBV18 | CASSPGLAALHEQFF
NA | TRBV29-1 | CSADGRGGFTEAFF
NA | TRBV25-1 | CASSEYGYGRGTEAFF
few | TRBV6-2/TRBV6-3 | CASSYSLDAARELFF
NA | TRBV29-1 | CSVWGPKGYTF
NA | TRBV7-2 | CASSSPGSTYEQYF
NA | TRBV5-1 | CASSPGGLNSPLHF
NA | TRBV19 | CASSTLAAGTDTQYF